This entry concerns a single T cell receptor beta chain. Antigen unknown. Noted treatment: oral pan-JAK inhibitor, 5-10 mg twice daily. PBMCs provided sorted CD4+ and CD8+ T cells. Extraction of RNA preceded its reverse transcription into cDNA, which served as the sequencing template. Assay: immunoSEQ multiplex PCR; the TCRdb copy retains only in-frame clones and omits some. The table has 90,000 to 120,000 clones, less than 90% seen once. This sample was included in a study of CD8+ T cells in alopecia areata. Study-wide points: The link between baseline CD8+ expansion and response remains uncertain with one nonresponder. TCR sharing across patients was less clear than in mice, possibly HLA-related.

Looked up from germline, CDR1 is SGHNT and CDR2 is YYREEE (reference sequence). The CDR3 totals 14 residues. V was clipped by 4 bases and J by 3 bases, with 14 bases between them. The source material was CD8+ T cells sorted from blood, sampled at week 24, from a patient treated with tofacitinib. V is TRBV5-4 and J is TRBJ2-7, with a tentative D call TRBD2 (5 bases). The origin of this receptor is a human donor with alopecia areata. As DNA, the CDR3 is TGTGCCAGCAGCCCCGCGGCTAGCATCTACGAGCAGTACTTC. Protein product: CASSPAASIYEQYF.